The rows below give T cell receptor beta chains drawn from one sample of a study of cytomegalovirus exposure and HLA in healthy donors. TCRdb's copy holds only in-frame clones and misses some; the assay was immunoSEQ multiplex PCR. The sample carries 100,000 to 150,000 clones, approximately 80% recorded once. Sequenced material: PBMCs. Source of these receptors: a man in his forties or fifties in good health and CMV-seropositive. Each CDR3 is given with its conserved first and last residue. The order of the fields is CDR3 DNA, CDR3 protein, V gene, clone size, D gene, J gene. The D gene is left open where the match is weak. Clone size is shown for a subset of rows, as once, few, many or a class of expanded clone.

cdr3_nt: TGCGCCAGCAGCTCCGACAGTCATAATGAAAAACTGTTTTTT
cdr3_aa: CASSSDSHNEKLFF
v_call: TRBV5-1
clone_size: NA
d_call: NA
j_call: TRBJ1-4

cdr3_nt: TGTGCCAGCAGGAAGCGCCGTTCCACAGATACGCAGTATTTT
cdr3_aa: CASRKRRSTDTQYF
v_call: TRBV28
clone_size: NA
d_call: NA
j_call: TRBJ2-3

cdr3_nt: TGCGCCAGCAGCCAAGAATTCGGCTCCTACGAGCAGTACTTC
cdr3_aa: CASSQEFGSYEQYF
v_call: TRBV4-3
clone_size: NA
d_call: NA
j_call: TRBJ2-7

cdr3_nt: TGTGCCTGGAAGAGTAGCGCAGAGACCCAGTACTTC
cdr3_aa: CAWKSSAETQYF
v_call: TRBV30
clone_size: NA
d_call: NA
j_call: TRBJ2-5

cdr3_nt: TGTGCCAGCAGCTTTGGAGACTCCTATGGCTACACCTTC
cdr3_aa: CASSFGDSYGYTF
v_call: TRBV5-4
clone_size: NA
d_call: NA
j_call: TRBJ1-2

cdr3_nt: TGCGCCAGCAGTGTAGACAGGGGAAACGGTGGCTACACCTTC
cdr3_aa: CASSVDRGNGGYTF
v_call: TRBV10-2
clone_size: NA
d_call: TRBD1
j_call: TRBJ1-2

cdr3_nt: TGTGCCAGCAGCTTTCTAGCGGGAGGGCAGGATGAGCAGTTCTTC
cdr3_aa: CASSFLAGGQDEQFF
v_call: TRBV7-9
clone_size: NA
d_call: TRBD2
j_call: TRBJ2-1

cdr3_nt: TGTGCCAGCAGTGAAGCGCTAGCCTCTGGAAACACCATATATTTT
cdr3_aa: CASSEALASGNTIYF
v_call: TRBV6-1
clone_size: NA
d_call: NA
j_call: TRBJ1-3

cdr3_nt: TGTGCCAGCAGACGACTAGCGACCCATGAGCAGTTCTTC
cdr3_aa: CASRRLATHEQFF
v_call: TRBV7-6
clone_size: NA
d_call: TRBD2
j_call: TRBJ2-1

cdr3_nt: TGCGCCAGCACCTCCTCGACAGATACGCAGTATTTT
cdr3_aa: CASTSSTDTQYF
v_call: TRBV5-1
clone_size: NA
d_call: NA
j_call: TRBJ2-3

cdr3_nt: TGTGCCAGCAGCTTCGGGACAGTAAACGGAAACACCATATATTTT
cdr3_aa: CASSFGTVNGNTIYF
v_call: TRBV11-2
clone_size: NA
d_call: TRBD1
j_call: TRBJ1-3

cdr3_nt: TGTGCCAGCAGCTTAGAATCGGGAGGGACCTACGAGCAGTACTTC
cdr3_aa: CASSLESGGTYEQYF
v_call: TRBV11-2
clone_size: NA
d_call: TRBD2
j_call: TRBJ2-7

cdr3_nt: TGTGCCAGTAGTATACAGGGGAGGGATCAGCCCCAGCATTTT
cdr3_aa: CASSIQGRDQPQHF
v_call: TRBV19
clone_size: NA
d_call: NA
j_call: TRBJ1-5

cdr3_nt: TGTGCCAGCAGTTCCGCGAGTTCCAAGGACAGGGGCTATGGCTACACCTTC
cdr3_aa: CASSSASSKDRGYGYTF
v_call: TRBV28
clone_size: NA
d_call: TRBD1
j_call: TRBJ1-2

cdr3_nt: TGTGCCAGCAGTCCGGGACAGGGCCACACCTTC
cdr3_aa: CASSPGQGHTF
v_call: TRBV28
clone_size: NA
d_call: TRBD1
j_call: TRBJ1-2

cdr3_nt: TGTGCCAGCAGTGACGGGACAGGGGGGTCCTACGAGCAGTACTTC
cdr3_aa: CASSDGTGGSYEQYF
v_call: TRBV6-6
clone_size: NA
d_call: TRBD1
j_call: TRBJ2-7

cdr3_nt: TGTGCCAGCAGCTTTGGACAGAACACAGATACGCAGTATTTT
cdr3_aa: CASSFGQNTDTQYF
v_call: TRBV7-2
clone_size: NA
d_call: NA
j_call: TRBJ2-3

cdr3_nt: TGTGCTAGCAGCCCCAGCGGCTCCTACAATGAGCAGTTCTTC
cdr3_aa: CASSPSGSYNEQFF
v_call: TRBV7-7
clone_size: few
d_call: NA
j_call: TRBJ2-1

cdr3_nt: TGTGCCAGCAGCTTAAGAGGAGCTAACTATGGCTACACCTTC
cdr3_aa: CASSLRGANYGYTF
v_call: TRBV7-9
clone_size: NA
d_call: NA
j_call: TRBJ1-2

cdr3_nt: TGCGCCAGCAGCCAAGGGAATACGGGGAGCACTGAAGCTTTCTTT
cdr3_aa: CASSQGNTGSTEAFF
v_call: TRBV4-1
clone_size: NA
d_call: NA
j_call: TRBJ1-1

cdr3_nt: TGTGCCAGCACTCTGGGGGGGGTCCCCTACAATGAGCAGTTCTTC
cdr3_aa: CASTLGGVPYNEQFF
v_call: TRBV28
clone_size: NA
d_call: TRBD2
j_call: TRBJ2-1

cdr3_nt: TGTGCCTGGAGTGTATTTACTGCCCGGGACTACGAGCAGTACTTC
cdr3_aa: CAWSVFTARDYEQYF
v_call: TRBV30
clone_size: NA
d_call: NA
j_call: TRBJ2-7

cdr3_nt: TGCGCCAGCAGCCCGGAAGGATACCTTGGGACAAACAATGAGCAGTTCTTC
cdr3_aa: CASSPEGYLGTNNEQFF
v_call: TRBV5-1
clone_size: few
d_call: NA
j_call: TRBJ2-1

cdr3_nt: TGTGCCAGCAGCTTGGCGGGAGGGGGCTTGCGCATTGGCTACACCTTC
cdr3_aa: CASSLAGGGLRIGYTF
v_call: TRBV5-6
clone_size: NA
d_call: TRBD1
j_call: TRBJ1-2

cdr3_nt: TGTGCCAGCTCACCCTATCAGGGGGAAGAGACCCAGTACTTC
cdr3_aa: CASSPYQGEETQYF
v_call: TRBV18
clone_size: NA
d_call: TRBD1
j_call: TRBJ2-5

cdr3_nt: TGTGCCAGCAGCTTAGGGGCCCCAAGTACGAACACTGAAGCTTTCTTT
cdr3_aa: CASSLGAPSTNTEAFF
v_call: TRBV7-2
clone_size: NA
d_call: NA
j_call: TRBJ1-1

cdr3_nt: TGTGCCAGCTCACCGGACAGGACGGTTAATGAGCAGTTCTTC
cdr3_aa: CASSPDRTVNEQFF
v_call: TRBV18
clone_size: few
d_call: TRBD1
j_call: TRBJ2-1

cdr3_nt: TGTGCCAGCAGCTTAGAGGTCTCAACGGGTGAGCAGTTCTTC
cdr3_aa: CASSLEVSTGEQFF
v_call: TRBV11-2
clone_size: NA
d_call: NA
j_call: TRBJ2-1

cdr3_nt: TGTGCCAGCAGTTTAGCCCAGGGGGGCCTATACGAGCAGTACTTC
cdr3_aa: CASSLAQGGLYEQYF
v_call: TRBV27
clone_size: NA
d_call: NA
j_call: TRBJ2-7

cdr3_nt: TGTGCCAGCAGTCCCCAACCTCGAGGACTCTATGGCTACACCTTC
cdr3_aa: CASSPQPRGLYGYTF
v_call: TRBV27
clone_size: NA
d_call: NA
j_call: TRBJ1-2

cdr3_nt: TGTGCCAGCAGCCCCATGGGGCTGGGGAATGAAAAACTGTTTTTT
cdr3_aa: CASSPMGLGNEKLFF
v_call: TRBV7-9
clone_size: NA
d_call: NA
j_call: TRBJ1-4

cdr3_nt: TGTGCCAGCAGTGGTATAGAGACAGGGGCCCCGGGAGAGACCCAGTACTTC
cdr3_aa: CASSGIETGAPGETQYF
v_call: TRBV2
clone_size: NA
d_call: TRBD1
j_call: TRBJ2-5

cdr3_nt: TGTGCCAGCAGCTTTGGCGGACAGGGGAAAACGTTTGAGACCCAGTACTTC
cdr3_aa: CASSFGGQGKTFETQYF
v_call: TRBV5-4
clone_size: once
d_call: TRBD1
j_call: TRBJ2-5

cdr3_nt: TGTGCCAGCAGCGATACAAACTATGGCTACACCTTC
cdr3_aa: CASSDTNYGYTF
v_call: TRBV7-9
clone_size: NA
d_call: NA
j_call: TRBJ1-2